The following is a TCR beta chain sequence with its context. This sample was included in a study of blood T cell repertoires in COVID-19. CDR3 length: 14 residues. Germline assignment: CDR1 SGHRS and CDR2 YFSETQ. Trimming removed 7 bases from V and 4 bases from J; junction bases left unmatched: 9. Produced via immunoSEQ multiplex PCR; TCRdb's table is partial and in-frame only. The data hold 380,000 or so clones, with around 89% observed a single time. V gene TRBV5-1 combines with J gene TRBJ2-7, with TRBD1 matching over 9 bases. The clonotype was recovered from a man aged 40-49 years with acute or convalescent COVID-19. The specimen was peripheral blood. As DNA, the CDR3 is TGCGCCAGCGCAAGAACAGGGGGCTGGTACGAGCAGTACTTC. As protein: CASARTGGWYEQYF.